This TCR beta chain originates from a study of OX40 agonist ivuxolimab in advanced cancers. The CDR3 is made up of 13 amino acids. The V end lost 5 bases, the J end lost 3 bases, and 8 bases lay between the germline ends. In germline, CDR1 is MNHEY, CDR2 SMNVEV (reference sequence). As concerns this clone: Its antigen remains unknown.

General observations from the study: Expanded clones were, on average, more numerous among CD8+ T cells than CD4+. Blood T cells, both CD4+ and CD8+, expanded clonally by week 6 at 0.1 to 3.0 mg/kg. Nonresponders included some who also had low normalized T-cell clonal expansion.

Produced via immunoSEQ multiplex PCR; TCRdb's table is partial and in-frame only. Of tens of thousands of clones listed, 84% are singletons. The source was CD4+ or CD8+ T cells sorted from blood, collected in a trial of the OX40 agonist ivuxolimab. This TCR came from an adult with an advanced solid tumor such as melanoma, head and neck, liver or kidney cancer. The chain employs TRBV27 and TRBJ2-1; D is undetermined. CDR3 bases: TGTGCCAGCAGTCGCACTTACTACAATGAGCAGTTCTTC. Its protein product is CASSRTYYNEQFF.